Presented here are 32 T cell receptor beta chains from one specimen sequenced in a study of cytomegalovirus exposure and HLA in healthy donors. Amplification used 60 Vbeta primers and 13 Jbeta primers. Some clones are missing from TCRdb's copy, which holds only in-frame ones; the method was immunoSEQ multiplex PCR. The data hold 97,000 or so clones, with around 63% observed a single time. The sequenced sample was PBMCs. These receptor sequences come from a human donor in good health.

The chain combines TRBV9 with TRBJ2-1; the match to TRBD2 covers 9 bases. CDR1 is SGDLS and CDR2 is YYNGEE in the germline V gene. After removal of 3 bases from V and 4 bases from J, the junction contained 5 bases not matched to a gene. The CDR3 spans 15 residues. CDR3 nucleotide sequence: TGTGCCAGCAGCGACGGGACTAGCAGTTACAATGAGCAGTTCTTC. Its protein product is CASSDGTSSYNEQFF.

This chain connects TRBV2 to TRBJ1-5; 8 bases line up with TRBD1. Per germline, CDR1 SNHLY and CDR2 FYNNEI. V gave up 6 bases and J gave up 4 bases; unmatched junction bases: 5. The CDR3 spans 14 residues. The CDR3 DNA reads TGTGCCAGCAGCCCAAGGACAGGGAATCAGCCCCAGCATTTT. Protein: CASSPRTGNQPQHF.

The J gene is TRBJ1-1, the V gene TRBV30; D gene ambiguous. This CDR3 spans 13 amino acids. V was trimmed by 0 bases and J by 1 base, leaving 6 bases between them. Germline CDR1 is GTSNPN and CDR2 is SVGIG (reference sequence). The CDR3 here is CAWSVRGNTEAFF. CDR3 DNA sequence: TGTGCCTGGAGTGTACGGGGGAACACTGAAGCTTTCTTT.

The rearrangement links TRBV7-8 to TRBJ1-3, with TRBD1 matching 10 bases. The ends lost 3 bases at V and 0 bases at J; junction bases unmatched: 2. The CDR3 is 16 amino acids. From germline, CDR1 is SGHVS and CDR2 FQNEAQ. The DNA for the CDR3 is TGTGCCAGCAGCTTTGACAGGGGGCTCTCTGGAAACACCATATATTTT. It codes for CASSFDRGLSGNTIYF.

V and J are TRBV7-6 and TRBJ1-1, with D tentatively TRBD1 (6 bases). Germline V gives CDR1 SGHVS, CDR2 FNYEAQ. The CDR3 totals 14 residues. Trimming took 2 bases from V and 0 from J, leaving 7 bases between them. CDR3: CASSLQGMNTEAFF. The CDR3 DNA reads TGTGCCAGCAGCTTACAGGGGATGAACACTGAAGCTTTCTTT.

The rearrangement uses TRBV28 and TRBJ1-5; TRBD1 matches 11 bases. J was trimmed by 2 bases and V by 5 bases; bases with no gene match: 8. The CDR3 extends over 17 amino acids. The germline V gene encodes CDR1 MDHEN and CDR2 SYDVKM. CDR3 sequence reads: CASSPHLGQGGNQPQHF. CDR3 bases: TGTGCCAGCAGTCCGCACCTGGGACAGGGGGGCAATCAGCCCCAGCATTTT.

This chain joins TRBV14 and TRBJ2-7, with 9 bases identical to TRBD2. This CDR3 contains 16 residues. The germline V gene has CDR1 SGHDN and CDR2 FVKESK. J lost 2 bases, V lost 5 bases, and 10 bases had no gene match. CDR3 sequence: CASSDRLAVVPYEQYF. DNA for the CDR3: TGTGCCAGCAGCGATCGACTAGCGGTTGTTCCCTACGAGCAGTACTTC. The entire variable domain, with the rest obtained from reference TRBV14 and TRBJ2-7, is as follows: EAGVTQFPSHSVIEKGQTVTLRCDPISGHDNLYWYRRVMGKEIKFLLHFVKESKQDESGMPNNRFLAERTGGTYSTLKVQPAELEDSGVYFCASSDRLAVVPYEQYFGPGTRLTVT.

The genes are TRBV27 and TRBJ1-6; TRBD1 agrees at 8 bases. The germline CDR1 and CDR2 sequences are MNHEY and SMNVEV (reference sequence). The trim removed 2 bases at V and 7 bases at J, leaving 7 bases unmatched. The CDR3 is made up of 16 amino acids. DNA of the CDR3: TGTGCCAGCAGTTTAACCGGGACAGGTCGGAATTCACCCCTCCACTTT. Its translation is CASSLTGTGRNSPLHF.

V usage is TRBV12-5 and J usage is TRBJ2-3, with D perhaps matching TRBD1 (5 bases). This CDR3 contains 15 residues. V gave up 0 bases and J gave up 2 bases, with 9 bases separating them. Germline loops: CDR1 LGHNT, CDR2 FRNRAP. CDR3 sequence reads: CASGLVKGDTDTQYF. CDR3 DNA sequence: TGTGCTAGTGGTTTGGTAAAAGGGGACACAGATACGCAGTATTTT.

This clone was seen a single time. V usage is TRBV7-9 and J usage is TRBJ2-1; 8 nucleotides match TRBD1. The CDR3 has 15 amino acids. CDR1 is SEHNR, CDR2 FQNEAQ, per germline (reference sequence). V was pared by 5 bases and J by 4 bases, with 7 bases of the junction left unmatched. CDR3 sequence reads: CASSQTGVGYNEQFF. CDR3 in DNA: TGTGCCAGCAGCCAGACAGGGGTGGGGTACAATGAGCAGTTCTTC.

This clone was recorded once. The chain recombines TRBV6-5 with TRBJ2-1; no reliable D call. Germline lookup yields CDR1 MNHEY and CDR2 SVGAGI. Trimming pared 5 bases from V and 6 bases from J, leaving 8 bases between. The CDR3 loop spans 12 amino acids. As DNA, the CDR3 is TGTGCCAGCAGTCCATTCGGCAATGAGCAGTTCTTC. It yields the protein CASSPFGNEQFF.

This clone was detected only a few times. V gene TRBV5-6 combines with J gene TRBJ1-1, with TRBD1 matching over 7 bases. Germline lookup yields CDR1 SGHDT and CDR2 YYEEEE. The J segment lost 3 bases and the V segment lost 3 bases, leaving 20 bases of the junction unmatched. CDR3 length equals 19 residues. The CDR3 protein is CASSSSTYRGGVWYTEAFF. CDR3 DNA: TGTGCCAGCAGCTCCTCGACCTACAGGGGTGGGGTATGGTACACTGAAGCTTTCTTT.

The genes are TRBV7-2 and TRBJ1-1; D call uncertain. CDR1 is SGHTA and CDR2 is FQGNSA in the germline V gene. The V end lost 3 bases, the J end lost 3 bases, and 8 bases lay between the germline ends. The CDR3 runs 13 residues. The CDR3 nucleotides read TGTGCCAGCAGCTTCGACTCCTACACTGAAGCTTTCTTT. Encoded protein: CASSFDSYTEAFF.

CDR3 DNA: TGTGCCAGCAGCTTAACTAGCGGGAGCGTCACAGATACGCAGTATTTT. Translated, it gives CASSLTSGSVTDTQYF. V is TRBV5-4 and J is TRBJ2-3, with 11 bases that match TRBD2. The CDR3 contains 16 residues. The V segment lost 2 bases and the J segment 2 bases; nucleotides outside the gene matches: 4. Germline assignment: CDR1 SGHNT and CDR2 YYREEE (reference sequence).

V gene TRBV19 combines with J gene TRBJ2-5, with a possible D match to TRBD1 (7 bases). The V end lost 4 bases, the J end lost 5 bases, and 14 bases lay between the germline ends. Germline CDR1 LNHDA, CDR2 SQIVND (reference sequence). This CDR3 comprises 14 residues. CDR3 in DNA: TGTGCCAGTAGTACATTGACAGGGAGGGAGACCCAGTACTTC. Translation gives CASSTLTGRETQYF.

The chain employs TRBV5-4 and TRBJ1-2, with a possible D match to TRBD1 (5 bases). The CDR3 consists of 13 residues. Trimming took 6 bases from V and 4 from J, leaving 13 bases between them. Germline V CDR1 and CDR2: SGHNT, YYREEE (reference sequence). The chain's CDR3 is CASNLGGAYGYTF. In DNA form, the CDR3 reads TGTGCCAGCAACCTGGGGGGTGCCTATGGCTACACCTTC.

The rearrangement uses TRBV5-1 and TRBJ2-7; D is possibly TRBD1 (6 bases). This CDR3 spans 14 amino acids. Germline V gene data show CDR1 as SGHRS and CDR2 as YFSETQ. Trimming stripped 2 bases from V and 0 bases from J, with 9 bases between. In DNA form, the CDR3 reads TGCGCCAGCAGCTTCAGGGGTAGCTCCTACGAGCAGTACTTC. This codes for CASSFRGSSYEQYF.

Only a few counts were recorded for this clone. This chain links TRBV16 with TRBJ1-3; weak D call: TRBD1 (5 bases). Germline V lookup: CDR1 KGHSY, CDR2 FQNENV. This CDR3 is 17 amino acids long. Trimming left V 2 bases short and J 1 base short, with 15 bases between. CDR3: CASSQSGTQVSGNTIYF. As DNA, the CDR3 is TGTGCCAGCAGCCAAAGCGGGACGCAAGTATCTGGAAACACCATATATTTT.

The rearrangement uses TRBV4-2 and TRBJ1-3; D is undetermined. Trimming removed 1 base at V and 0 bases at J, with 10 bases between. Per germline, CDR1 LGHNA and CDR2 YNFKEQ. This CDR3 is 16 amino acids long. The CDR3 sequence is CASSQGRGNSGNTIYF. CDR3 bases: TGTGCCAGCAGCCAAGGGCGGGGAAACTCTGGAAACACCATATATTTT.

This clone showed up just once. The rearrangement links TRBV5-5 to TRBJ1-2, with a possible D match to TRBD1 (5 bases). CDR3 length equals 17 residues. V gave up 5 bases and J gave up 0 bases, with 20 bases separating them. Germline values: CDR1 SGHKS, CDR2 YYEKEE (reference sequence). The CDR3 spells CASRATSGGTPNYGYTF. The CDR3 nucleotides are TGTGCCAGCAGGGCTACCTCGGGGGGAACCCCTAACTATGGCTACACCTTC.

The V and J genes are TRBV7-9 and TRBJ2-3; D uncertain. V lost 2 bases, J lost 6 bases, and 9 bases lay in between. The CDR3 runs 13 residues. CDR1 and CDR2 (germline): SEHNR, FQNEAQ (reference sequence). DNA for the CDR3: TGTGCCAGCAGCTTAATGATCGGGGATACGCAGTATTTT. It is translated as CASSLMIGDTQYF.

This clone was observed a few times. At one of its ends the junction is not consistent with the germline gene, which may arise from a read error. The chain employs TRBV30 and TRBJ1-6, with D perhaps TRBD1 (6 bases). The CDR3 is 16 amino acids. Germline V CDR1 and CDR2: GTSNPN, SVGIG (reference sequence). CDR3 sequence reads: CAWSVRGTSFNSPLHF. DNA of the CDR3: TGTGCCTGGAGTGTAAGGGGGACCTCCTTTAATTCACCCCTCCACTTT.

This clone was seen more than once but under ten times. The genes are TRBV5-1 and TRBJ2-5, with D possibly TRBD1 on 6 matching bases. Looked up from germline, CDR1 is SGHRS and CDR2 is YFSETQ. This CDR3 comprises 17 residues. The V end was cut by 2 bases, the J end by 3 bases, with 20 bases between. The CDR3 DNA is TGCGCCAGCAGCTTCCCCACAGGGTCAATCAGGGAAGAGACCCAGTACTTC. It specifies CASSFPTGSIREETQYF.

This rearrangement joins TRBV28 to TRBJ1-5, with 7 bases fitting TRBD1. The germline CDR1 and CDR2 sequences are MDHEN and SYDVKM. The CDR3 length is 15 residues. Trimming removed 4 bases from V and 4 bases from J; junction bases left unmatched: 7. The CDR3 sequence: CASSSHRGRNQPQHF. The CDR3 DNA reads as TGTGCCAGCAGTTCCCACAGGGGACGGAATCAGCCCCAGCATTTT.

This clone has a handful of counts. The genes are TRBV2 and TRBJ1-5, with 8 bases matching TRBD1. V lost 6 bases, J lost 6 bases, and 7 bases stayed unmatched. The germline CDR1 and CDR2 sequences are SNHLY and FYNNEI. The CDR3 sequence is 14 residues long. The CDR3 region has the DNA TGTGCCAGCAGATTTGGACAGGGCGGTCAGCCCCAGCATTTT. It codes for CASRFGQGGQPQHF.

This clone was seen just once. The V and J genes are TRBV2 and TRBJ2-7, with 8 bases identical to TRBD1. V was clipped by 4 bases and J by 0 bases; unmatched bases: 11. The CDR3 runs to 17 residues. Germline V CDR1 and CDR2: SNHLY, FYNNEI. CDR3 amino acids: CASSGAPGQAGSYEQYF. The CDR3 DNA follows: TGTGCCAGCAGTGGGGCCCCGGGACAGGCTGGCTCCTACGAGCAGTACTTC.

For the CDR3, the DNA is TGTGCCAGCAGCCCCAGGGGGGCCTACACCGGGGAGCTGTTTTTT. Translating it yields CASSPRGAYTGELFF. The chain uses TRBV7-8 and TRBJ2-2; D is perhaps TRBD1 (7 bases). Germline CDR1 is SGHVS and CDR2 is FQNEAQ. The CDR3 runs to 15 residues. V lost 5 bases and J lost 3, with 13 bases in between. The full variable domain, in which reference TRBV7-8 and TRBJ2-2 provide the parts outside the CDR3, is GAGVSQSPRYKVAKRGQDVALRCDPISGHVSLFWYQQALGQGPEFLTYFQNEAQLDKSGLPSDRFFAERPEGSVSTLKIQRTQQEDSAVYLCASSPRGAYTGELFFGEGSRLTVL.

The chain couples TRBV9 to TRBJ2-3; 8 bases align to TRBD2. The length of the CDR3 is 14 residues. CDR1 SGDLS and CDR2 YYNGEE come from the germline V gene. V shed 6 bases, J shed 0 bases, and the junction held 3 bases outside the gene matches. For the CDR3, the DNA is TGTGCCAGCACGGGAGGGGCAAGCACAGATACGCAGTATTTT. Translated, it gives CASTGGASTDTQYF.

The rearrangement joins TRBV5-5 to TRBJ1-3, with 9 positions matching TRBD1. Germline CDR1 is SGHKS and CDR2 is YYEKEE (reference sequence). This CDR3 contains 15 residues. The V gene end was trimmed by 5 bases and the J gene end by 2 bases; junction bases not matched to a gene: 5. The CDR3 sequence: CASRTGTGTGNTIYF. CDR3 DNA: TGTGCCAGCAGGACCGGGACAGGGACTGGAAACACCATATATTTT.

The gene calls are TRBV7-3 and TRBJ2-5; D uncertain. CDR1 is SGHTA and CDR2 is FQGTGA in the germline V gene. The CDR3 covers 13 residues. V dropped 2 bases and J dropped 2 bases, with 6 bases sitting between them. This CDR3 reads CASSLSYQETQYF. In DNA, the CDR3 is TGTGCCAGCAGCTTATCCTATCAAGAGACCCAGTACTTC.

The chain is built from TRBV9 and TRBJ2-1, with 15 bases matching TRBD2. Trimming took 8 bases from V and 4 from J; bases not matched to a gene: 1. The CDR3 length is 14 residues. Germline loops: CDR1 SGDLS, CDR2 YYNGEE. The CDR3 sequence is CASGTSGRYNEQFF. As DNA, the CDR3 is TGTGCCAGTGGGACTAGCGGGAGGTACAATGAGCAGTTCTTC.

V usage is TRBV23-1 and J usage is TRBJ2-5; 12 bases match TRBD2. TRBV23-1 is an ORF for which the function is uncertain. This CDR3 contains 16 residues. The V segment lost 10 bases and the J segment 2 bases; nucleotides outside the gene matches: 11. The CDR3 loop is CATRRLAGGSQETQYF. CDR3 DNA sequence: TGCGCCACGCGACGGCTAGCGGGAGGGAGTCAAGAGACCCAGTACTTC.